This record looks at one T cell receptor beta chain sequence and its context. This CDR3 comprises 14 residues. With 4 bases removed from V and 2 bases from J, the gap between germline ends came to 12 bases. In germline, CDR1 is SQVTM, CDR2 ANQGSEA. This sample is part of a study of blood T cell repertoires in COVID-19. The assay was immunoSEQ multiplex PCR, and TCRdb's table has in-frame clones only and misses some. The sample holds about 290,000 clones, around 86% seen once. This clonotype was obtained from a middle-aged woman who had recovered from COVID-19. Sequencing input: PBMCs or T cells enriched from blood (not recorded which). The chain has TRBV29-1 and TRBJ2-1; D gene uncertain. The CDR3 loop is CSVGLVAAYNEQFF. CDR3 sequence (DNA): TGCAGCGTTGGTTTGGTAGCAGCCTACAATGAGCAGTTCTTC.